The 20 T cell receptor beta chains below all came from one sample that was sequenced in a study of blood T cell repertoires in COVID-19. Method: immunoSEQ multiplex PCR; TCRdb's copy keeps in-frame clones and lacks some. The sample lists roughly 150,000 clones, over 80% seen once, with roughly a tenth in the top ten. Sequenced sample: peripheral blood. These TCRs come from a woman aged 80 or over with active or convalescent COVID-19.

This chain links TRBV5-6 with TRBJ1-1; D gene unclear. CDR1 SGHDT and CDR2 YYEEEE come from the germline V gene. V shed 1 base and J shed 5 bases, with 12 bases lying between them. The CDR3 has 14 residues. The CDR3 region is CASSLRTLRTEAFF. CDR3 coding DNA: TGTGCCAGCAGCTTGAGGACTCTACGAACTGAAGCTTTCTTT.

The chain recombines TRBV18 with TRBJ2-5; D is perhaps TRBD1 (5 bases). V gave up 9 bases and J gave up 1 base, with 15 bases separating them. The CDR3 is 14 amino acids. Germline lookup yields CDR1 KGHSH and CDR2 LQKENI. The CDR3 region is CASRPTGVQETQYF. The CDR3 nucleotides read TGTGCCAGTCGACCTACAGGTGTCCAAGAGACCCAGTACTTC.

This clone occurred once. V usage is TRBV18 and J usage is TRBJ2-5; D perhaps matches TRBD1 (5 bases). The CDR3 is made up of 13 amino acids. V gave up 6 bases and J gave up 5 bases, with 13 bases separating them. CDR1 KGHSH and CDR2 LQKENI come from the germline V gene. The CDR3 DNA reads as TGTGCCAGCTCCCCAACAGGCCCCGAGACCCAGTACTTC. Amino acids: CASSPTGPETQYF.

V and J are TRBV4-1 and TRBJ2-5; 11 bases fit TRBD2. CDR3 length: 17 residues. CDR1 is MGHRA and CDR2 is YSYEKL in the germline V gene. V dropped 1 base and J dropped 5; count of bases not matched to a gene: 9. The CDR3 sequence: CASSQAVLAGGRETQYF. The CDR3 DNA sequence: TGCGCCAGCAGCCAAGCTGTCCTAGCGGGGGGCCGGGAGACCCAGTACTTC.

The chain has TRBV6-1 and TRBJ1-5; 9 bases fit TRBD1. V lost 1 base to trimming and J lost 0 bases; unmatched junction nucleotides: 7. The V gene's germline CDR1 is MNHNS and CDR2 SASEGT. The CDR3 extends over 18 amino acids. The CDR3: CASSEEDRGRYSNQPQHF. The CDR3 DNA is TGTGCCAGCAGTGAAGAGGACAGGGGACGTTATAGCAATCAGCCCCAGCATTTT.

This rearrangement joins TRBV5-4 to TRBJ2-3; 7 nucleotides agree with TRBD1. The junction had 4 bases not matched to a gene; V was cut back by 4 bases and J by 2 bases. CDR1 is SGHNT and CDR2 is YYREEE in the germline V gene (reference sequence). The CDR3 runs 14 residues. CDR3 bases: TGTGCCAGCAGCCCGAAGGGGGCCACAGATACGCAGTATTTT. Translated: CASSPKGATDTQYF.

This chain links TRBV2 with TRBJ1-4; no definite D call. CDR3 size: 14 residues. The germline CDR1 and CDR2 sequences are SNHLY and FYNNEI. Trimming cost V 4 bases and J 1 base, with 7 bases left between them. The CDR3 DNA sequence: TGTGCCAGCAGTGGCGGGTTAACTAATGAAAAACTGTTTTTT. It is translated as CASSGGLTNEKLFF.

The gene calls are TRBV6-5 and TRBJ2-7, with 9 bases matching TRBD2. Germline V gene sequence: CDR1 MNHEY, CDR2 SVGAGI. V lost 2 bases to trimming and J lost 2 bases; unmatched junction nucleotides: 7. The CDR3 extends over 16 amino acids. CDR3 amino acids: CASSYIAGGNAYEQYF. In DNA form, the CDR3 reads TGTGCCAGCAGTTACATTGCGGGGGGGAATGCCTACGAGCAGTACTTC.

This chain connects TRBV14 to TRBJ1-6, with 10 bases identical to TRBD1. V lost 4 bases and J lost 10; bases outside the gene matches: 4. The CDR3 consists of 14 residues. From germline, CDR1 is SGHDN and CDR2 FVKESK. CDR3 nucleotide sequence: TGTGCCAGCAGCCGGACAGGGGGGAACTCACCCCTCCACTTT. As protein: CASSRTGGNSPLHF.

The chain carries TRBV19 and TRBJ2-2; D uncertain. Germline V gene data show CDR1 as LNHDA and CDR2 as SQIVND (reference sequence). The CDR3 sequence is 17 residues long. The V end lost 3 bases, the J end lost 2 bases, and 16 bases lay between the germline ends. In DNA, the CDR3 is TGTGCCAGTAGTATTTCTTTAGGCCTACTAAACACCGGGGAGCTGTTTTTT. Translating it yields CASSISLGLLNTGELFF.

The CDR3 spells CASSPQSSYEQYF. The CDR3 bases are TGTGCCAGCTCACCACAGAGCTCCTACGAGCAGTACTTC. The rearrangement joins TRBV18 to TRBJ2-7, with D unclear. Germline V gives CDR1 KGHSH, CDR2 LQKENI. V was cut by 1 base and J by 0 bases, with 4 bases left in between. CDR3 length equals 13 residues.

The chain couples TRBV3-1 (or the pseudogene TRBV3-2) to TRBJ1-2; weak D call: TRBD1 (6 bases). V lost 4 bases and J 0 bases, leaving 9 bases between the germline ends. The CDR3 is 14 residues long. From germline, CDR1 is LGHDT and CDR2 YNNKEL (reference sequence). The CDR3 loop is CASSPRTANYGYTF. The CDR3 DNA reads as TGTGCCAGCAGCCCGCGGACAGCTAACTATGGCTACACCTTC.

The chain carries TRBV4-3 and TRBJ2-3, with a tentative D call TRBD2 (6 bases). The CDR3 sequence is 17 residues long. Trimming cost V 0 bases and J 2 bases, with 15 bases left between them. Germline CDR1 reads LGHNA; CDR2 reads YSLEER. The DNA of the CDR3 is TGCGCCAGCAGCCAAGAGGAGGGGTCCCCTCTCACAGATACGCAGTATTTT. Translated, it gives CASSQEEGSPLTDTQYF.

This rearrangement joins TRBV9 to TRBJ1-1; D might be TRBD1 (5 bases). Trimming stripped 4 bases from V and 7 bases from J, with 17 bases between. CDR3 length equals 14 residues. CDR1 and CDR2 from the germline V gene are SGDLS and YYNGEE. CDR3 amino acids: CASSYDSSGLEAFF. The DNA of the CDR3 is TGTGCCAGCAGCTACGACAGCTCCGGTCTTGAAGCTTTCTTT.

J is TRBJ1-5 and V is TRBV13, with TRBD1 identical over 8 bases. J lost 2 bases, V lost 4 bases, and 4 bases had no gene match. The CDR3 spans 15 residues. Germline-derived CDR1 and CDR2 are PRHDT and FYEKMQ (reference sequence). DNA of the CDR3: TGTGCCAGCAGCTCGACAGGGGAGGGCAATCAGCCCCAGCATTTT. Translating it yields CASSSTGEGNQPQHF.

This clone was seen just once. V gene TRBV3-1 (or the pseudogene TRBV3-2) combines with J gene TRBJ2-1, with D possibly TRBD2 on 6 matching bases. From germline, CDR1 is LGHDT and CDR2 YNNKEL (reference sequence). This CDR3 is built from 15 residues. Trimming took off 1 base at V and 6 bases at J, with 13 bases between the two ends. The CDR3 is CASSQGASAANEQFF. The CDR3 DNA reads TGTGCCAGCAGCCAAGGGGCTAGCGCCGCCAATGAGCAGTTCTTC.

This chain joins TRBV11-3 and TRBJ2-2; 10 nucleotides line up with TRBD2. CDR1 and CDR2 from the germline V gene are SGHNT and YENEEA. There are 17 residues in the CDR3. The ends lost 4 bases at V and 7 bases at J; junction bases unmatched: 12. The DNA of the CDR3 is TGTGCCAGCAGCTCATCGGGGAGCGGGGGGGCCATCGGGGAGCTGTTTTTT. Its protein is CASSSSGSGGAIGELFF.

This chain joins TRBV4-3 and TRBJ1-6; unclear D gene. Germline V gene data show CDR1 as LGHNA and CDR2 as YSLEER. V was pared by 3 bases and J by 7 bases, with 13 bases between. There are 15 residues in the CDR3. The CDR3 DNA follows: TGCGCCAGCAGCCACCTGGGCCTTGTAAATTCACCCCTCCACTTT. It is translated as CASSHLGLVNSPLHF.

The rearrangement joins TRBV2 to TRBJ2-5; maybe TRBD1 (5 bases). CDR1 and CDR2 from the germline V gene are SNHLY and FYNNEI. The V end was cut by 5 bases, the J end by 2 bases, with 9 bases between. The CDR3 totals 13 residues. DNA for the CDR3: TGTGCCAGCAGTCCCGGACATCAAGAGACCCAGTACTTC. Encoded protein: CASSPGHQETQYF.

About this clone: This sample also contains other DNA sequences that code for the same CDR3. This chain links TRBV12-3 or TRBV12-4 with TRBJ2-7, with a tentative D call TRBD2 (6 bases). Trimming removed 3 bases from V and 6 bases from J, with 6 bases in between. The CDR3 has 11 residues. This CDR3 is CASSFGGEQYF. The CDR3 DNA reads TGTGCCAGCAGTTTCGGGGGCGAGCAGTACTTC.